This is a list of T cell receptor beta chains from one sample in a study of T cell responses to AZD1222 COVID-19 vaccine. TCRdb's copy holds only in-frame clones and misses some; the assay was immunoSEQ multiplex PCR. The profile shows about 92,000 clones, around 90% of them singletons. The sample was peripheral blood, taken on day 0 of AZD1222 vaccination. The receptors stem from an adult in good health. Each CDR3 is given with its conserved first and last residue. The D gene is left open where the match is weak. Size tells how often a clone was seen (once, few, many) or the class of an expanded clone, and some rows leave it out.

V: TRBV5-1
size: -
J: TRBJ1-5
D: -
CDR3: CASSYQGHSNQPQHF
DNA: TGCGCCAGCAGCTATCAGGGCCATAGCAATCAGCCCCAGCATTTT

V: TRBV14
size: once
J: TRBJ1-5
D: -
CDR3: CASSQGREQPQHF
DNA: TGTGCCAGCAGCCAAGGGAGGGAGCAGCCCCAGCATTTT

V: TRBV2
size: -
J: TRBJ1-5
D: -
CDR3: CASNPVRGEDQPQHF
DNA: TGTGCCAGCAATCCGGTCCGTGGTGAGGATCAGCCCCAGCATTTT

V: TRBV11-1
size: -
J: TRBJ1-1
D: -
CDR3: CASSLPGTVNTEAFF
DNA: TGTGCCAGCAGCTTACCCGGGACGGTGAACACTGAAGCTTTCTTT

V: TRBV21-1
size: -
J: TRBJ1-5
D: -
CDR3: CASSNPWGGTPQPQHF
DNA: TGTGCCAGCAGCAACCCCTGGGGGGGGACCCCTCAGCCCCAGCATTTT

V: TRBV6-5
size: -
J: TRBJ1-5
D: -
CDR3: CASSYSWDQPQHF
DNA: TGTGCCAGCAGTTACTCGTGGGATCAGCCCCAGCATTTT

V: TRBV5-8
size: -
J: TRBJ2-7
D: TRBD2
CDR3: CASSRTLRGGSYEQYF
DNA: TGTGCCAGCAGCCGCACATTGCGGGGGGGCTCCTACGAGCAGTACTTC

V: TRBV4-3
size: -
J: TRBJ1-5
D: -
CDR3: CASSQDWGNQPQHF
DNA: TGCGCCAGCAGCCAAGATTGGGGGAATCAGCCCCAGCATTTT

V: TRBV10-3
size: -
J: TRBJ2-1
D: -
CDR3: CAISDQGLYNEQFF
DNA: TGTGCCATCAGTGACCAGGGGCTCTACAATGAGCAGTTCTTC

V: TRBV18
size: -
J: TRBJ2-2
D: -
CDR3: CASSRSEGAGELFF
DNA: TGTGCCAGCTCACGATCAGAGGGGGCCGGGGAGCTGTTTTTT

V: TRBV15
size: -
J: TRBJ1-2
D: -
CDR3: CATSRDPDKGYTF
DNA: TGTGCCACCAGCAGAGACCCGGATAAAGGCTACACCTTC

V: TRBV27
size: few
J: TRBJ2-3
D: TRBD1
CDR3: CASSLYRGPTDTQYF
DNA: TGTGCCAGCAGTTTATACAGGGGGCCCACAGATACGCAGTATTTT

V: TRBV27
size: -
J: TRBJ1-2
D: TRBD1
CDR3: CASSPTGGAYGYTF
DNA: TGTGCCAGCAGTCCCACAGGGGGCGCCTATGGCTACACCTTC

V: TRBV7-9
size: -
J: TRBJ2-7
D: TRBD1
CDR3: CASSLTGVTYEQYF
DNA: TGTGCCAGCAGCCTAACAGGGGTCACCTACGAGCAGTACTTC

V: TRBV28
size: -
J: TRBJ1-3
D: TRBD1
CDR3: CASYDRAGNTIYF
DNA: TGTGCCAGCTACGACAGGGCTGGAAACACCATATATTTT

V: TRBV9
size: -
J: TRBJ1-6
D: -
CDR3: CASSLDIGDDSPLHF
DNA: TGTGCCAGCAGCCTTGACATAGGGGATGATTCACCCCTCCACTTT

V: TRBV19
size: -
J: TRBJ2-3
D: -
CDR3: CASSTPGLSTDTQYF
DNA: TGTGCCAGTAGTACACCGGGACTCTCCACAGATACGCAGTATTTT

V: TRBV7-6
size: -
J: TRBJ2-5
D: TRBD1
CDR3: CASSLYTDRVQETQYF
DNA: TGTGCCAGCAGCTTATATACCGACAGGGTTCAAGAGACCCAGTACTTC

V: TRBV4-3
size: -
J: TRBJ1-2
D: -
CDR3: CASSLLRGVLGGYTF
DNA: TGCGCCAGCAGCCTCCTAAGGGGAGTGCTTGGTGGCTACACCTTC

V: TRBV28
size: -
J: TRBJ2-2
D: -
CDR3: CASSSLVGAGELFF
DNA: TGTGCCAGCAGTTCGCTTGTAGGTGCCGGGGAGCTGTTTTTT

V: TRBV5-1
size: -
J: TRBJ1-6
D: -
CDR3: CASSLGVGAYSYNSPLHF
DNA: TGCGCCAGCAGCTTGGGCGTGGGGGCGTACTCCTATAATTCACCCCTCCACTTT

V: TRBV3-1/TRBV3-2
size: once
J: TRBJ1-3
D: -
CDR3: CASSQGSGNTIYF
DNA: TGTGCCAGCAGCCAGGGCTCTGGAAACACCATATATTTT

V: TRBV24-1
size: -
J: TRBJ2-1
D: TRBD2
CDR3: CATSPSGNEQFF
DNA: TGTGCCACCAGTCCTAGCGGGAATGAGCAGTTCTTC

V: TRBV18
size: -
J: TRBJ1-2
D: TRBD1
CDR3: CASSTGGSSGYTF
DNA: TGTGCCAGCTCGACAGGGGGCTCAAGTGGCTACACCTTC

V: TRBV28
size: few
J: TRBJ2-7
D: -
CDR3: CASSLLRDGIPFYEQYF
DNA: TGTGCCAGCAGTTTACTGAGGGACGGGATCCCTTTCTACGAGCAGTACTTC

V: TRBV5-1
size: -
J: TRBJ2-5
D: -
CDR3: CASSEGSQETQYF
DNA: TGCGCCAGCAGCGAGGGAAGCCAAGAGACCCAGTACTTC

V: TRBV4-2
size: -
J: TRBJ2-7
D: -
CDR3: CASSPGGVSYEQYF
DNA: TGTGCCAGCAGCCCGGGCGGGGTCTCCTACGAGCAGTACTTC

V: TRBV30
size: -
J: TRBJ2-3
D: -
CDR3: CAWGGVRDTQYF
DNA: TGTGCCTGGGGGGGAGTAAGAGATACGCAGTATTTT

V: TRBV15
size: -
J: TRBJ1-1
D: -
CDR3: CATSTREVEAFF
DNA: TGTGCCACCAGCACCAGGGAGGTTGAAGCTTTCTTT